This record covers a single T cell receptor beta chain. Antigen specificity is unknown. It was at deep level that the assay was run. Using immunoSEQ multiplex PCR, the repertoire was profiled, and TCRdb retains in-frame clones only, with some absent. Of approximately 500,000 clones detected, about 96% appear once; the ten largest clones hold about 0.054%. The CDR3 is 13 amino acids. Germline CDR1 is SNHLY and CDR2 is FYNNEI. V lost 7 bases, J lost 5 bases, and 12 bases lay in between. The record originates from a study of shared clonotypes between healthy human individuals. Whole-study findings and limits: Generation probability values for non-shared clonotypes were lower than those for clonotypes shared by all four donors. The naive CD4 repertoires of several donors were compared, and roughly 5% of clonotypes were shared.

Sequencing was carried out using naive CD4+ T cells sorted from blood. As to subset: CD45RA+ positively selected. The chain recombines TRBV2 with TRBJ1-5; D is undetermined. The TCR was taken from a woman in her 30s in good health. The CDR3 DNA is TGTGCCAGCAACCCCGGGAGATATCAGCCCCAGCATTTT. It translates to CASNPGRYQPQHF.